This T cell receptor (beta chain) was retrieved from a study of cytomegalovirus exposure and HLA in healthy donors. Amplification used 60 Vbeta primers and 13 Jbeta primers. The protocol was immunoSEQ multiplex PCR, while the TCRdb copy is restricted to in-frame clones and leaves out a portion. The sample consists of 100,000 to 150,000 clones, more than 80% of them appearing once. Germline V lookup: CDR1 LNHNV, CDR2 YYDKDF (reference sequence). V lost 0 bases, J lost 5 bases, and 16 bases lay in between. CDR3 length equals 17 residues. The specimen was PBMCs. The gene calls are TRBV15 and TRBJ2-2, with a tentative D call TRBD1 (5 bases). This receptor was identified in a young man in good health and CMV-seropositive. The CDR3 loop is CATSRDVARVETGELFF. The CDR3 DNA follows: TGTGCCACCAGCAGAGATGTCGCCAGGGTAGAGACCGGGGAGCTGTTTTTT.